The T cell receptor (beta chain) described here comes from a study of PD-1 blockade in classical Hodgkin lymphoma. For the study at large: Patients received nivolumab 3 mg/kg intravenously every 2 weeks.

Repertoires were generated with immunoSEQ multiplex PCR, while TCRdb's copy carries only in-frame clones and drops some. This table holds approximately 84,000 clones, roughly nine tenths found once. The CDR3 totals 15 residues. V lost 6 bases to trimming and J lost 4 bases, with 15 bases between them. Germline V gives CDR1 MNHNY, CDR2 SVGAGI (reference sequence). Points from the study as a whole: Patients who responded completely had about the same baseline diversity as newly diagnosed patients.

To note about this clone: Its target is not known.

There was relapse after autologous stem cell transplantation in every patient, and there was variation in brentuximab vedotin exposure. Patients' outcomes at their best amounted to complete response, partial response or progressive disease. The sequenced sample was peripheral blood mononuclear cells (PBMCs), obtained at baseline. The origin of this receptor is a human donor with classical Hodgkin lymphoma. The chain combines TRBV6-6 with TRBJ1-4, with D possibly TRBD1 on 6 matching bases. The CDR3 DNA is TGTGCCAGCAGCCTCGCCGGGGGGCTTAATGAAAAACTGTTTTTT. Protein sequence: CASSLAGGLNEKLFF.